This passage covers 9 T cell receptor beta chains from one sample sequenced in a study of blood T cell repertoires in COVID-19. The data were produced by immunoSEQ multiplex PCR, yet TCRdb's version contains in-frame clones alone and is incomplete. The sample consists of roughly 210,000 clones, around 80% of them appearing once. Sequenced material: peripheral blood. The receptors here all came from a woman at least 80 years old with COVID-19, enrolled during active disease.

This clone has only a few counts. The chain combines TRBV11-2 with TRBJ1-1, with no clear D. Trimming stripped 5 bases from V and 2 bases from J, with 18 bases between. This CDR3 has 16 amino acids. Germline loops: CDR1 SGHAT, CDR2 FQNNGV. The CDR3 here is CASSQRMAGINTEAFF. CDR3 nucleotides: TGTGCCAGCAGCCAAAGGATGGCAGGTATCAACACTGAAGCTTTCTTT.

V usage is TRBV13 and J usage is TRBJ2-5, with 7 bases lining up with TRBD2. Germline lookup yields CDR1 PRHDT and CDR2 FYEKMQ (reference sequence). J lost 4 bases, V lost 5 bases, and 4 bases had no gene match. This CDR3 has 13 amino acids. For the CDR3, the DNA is TGTGCCAGCAGCCGGTCGGGGGGAGAGACCCAGTACTTC. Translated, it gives CASSRSGGETQYF.

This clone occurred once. Here the CDR3 DNA reads TGTGCCAGCAGCCAGGGGACAACTTTCTTT. It specifies CASSQGTTFF. The chain carries TRBV3-1 (or the pseudogene TRBV3-2) and TRBJ1-1; TRBD1 is a possible D gene (6 bases). V was shortened by 3 bases and J by 12 bases, with 8 bases between the two germline ends. The length of the CDR3 is 10 residues. Germline CDR1 is LGHDT and CDR2 is YNNKEL (reference sequence).

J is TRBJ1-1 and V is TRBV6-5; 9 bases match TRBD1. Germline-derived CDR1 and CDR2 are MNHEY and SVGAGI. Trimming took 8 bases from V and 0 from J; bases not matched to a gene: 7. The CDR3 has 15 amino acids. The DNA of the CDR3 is TGTGCCAGCCACAGGGGGCCGAATATGAACACTGAAGCTTTCTTT. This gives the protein CASHRGPNMNTEAFF.

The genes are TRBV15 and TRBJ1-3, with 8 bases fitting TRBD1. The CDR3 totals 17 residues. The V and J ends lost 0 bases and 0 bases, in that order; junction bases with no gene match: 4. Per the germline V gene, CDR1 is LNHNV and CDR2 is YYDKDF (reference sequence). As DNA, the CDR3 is TGTGCCACCAGCAGAGATTCGGGGACAGGCTCTGGAAACACCATATATTTT. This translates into CATSRDSGTGSGNTIYF.

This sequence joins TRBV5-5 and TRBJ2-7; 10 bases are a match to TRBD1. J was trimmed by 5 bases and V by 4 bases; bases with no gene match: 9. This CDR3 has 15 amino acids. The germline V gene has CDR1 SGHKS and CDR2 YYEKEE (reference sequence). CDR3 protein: CASSLAPGTGDEQYV. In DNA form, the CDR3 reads TGTGCCAGCAGCCTCGCCCCCGGGACAGGGGACGAGCAGTACGTC.

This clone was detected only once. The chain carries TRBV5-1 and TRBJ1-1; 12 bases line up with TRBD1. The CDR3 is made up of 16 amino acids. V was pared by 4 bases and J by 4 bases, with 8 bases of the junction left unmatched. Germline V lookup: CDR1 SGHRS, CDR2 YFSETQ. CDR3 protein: CASSPGDRGLTTEAFF. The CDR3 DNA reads TGCGCCAGCAGCCCCGGGGACAGGGGGCTGACCACTGAAGCTTTCTTT.

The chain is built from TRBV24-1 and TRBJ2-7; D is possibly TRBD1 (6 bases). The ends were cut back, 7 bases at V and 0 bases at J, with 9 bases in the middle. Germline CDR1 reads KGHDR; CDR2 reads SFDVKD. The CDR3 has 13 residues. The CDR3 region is CATRRGSSYEQYF. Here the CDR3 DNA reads TGTGCCACCAGGAGGGGGAGCTCCTACGAGCAGTACTTC.

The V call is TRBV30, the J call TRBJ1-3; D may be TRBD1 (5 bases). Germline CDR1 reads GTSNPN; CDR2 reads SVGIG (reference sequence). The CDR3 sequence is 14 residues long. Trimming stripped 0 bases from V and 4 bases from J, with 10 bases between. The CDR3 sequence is CAWSVSQGGNTIYF. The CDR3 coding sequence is TGTGCCTGGAGTGTAAGCCAGGGCGGAAACACCATATATTTT.